At least ten counts were recorded for the clone carrying this T cell receptor beta chain. The data were taken from a study of blood T cell repertoires in COVID-19. Background on the study: Acute and convalescent COVID-19 specimens originated in the United States, Italy and Spain.

V lost 6 bases to trimming and J lost 8 bases, with 16 bases between them. The CDR3 length is 13 residues. Only in-frame clones appear in the TCRdb table, and some are missing; sequencing was by immunoSEQ multiplex PCR. The sample consists of under 300,000 clones, 70% to 90% of them appearing once. Recruits, aged about 18 to 95 years, lived in some 25 US areas. The chain links TRBV12-3 or TRBV12-4 to TRBJ1-1, with D possibly matching TRBD1 (6 bases). The sequence came from a woman aged 45-60 years who had been exposed to COVID-19. Sequencing was performed on PBMCs or T cells enriched from blood (not recorded which). Here the CDR3 DNA reads TGTGCCAGCAGCTACACCAGGGGCCTGGAAGCTTTCTTT. It encodes CASSYTRGLEAFF.